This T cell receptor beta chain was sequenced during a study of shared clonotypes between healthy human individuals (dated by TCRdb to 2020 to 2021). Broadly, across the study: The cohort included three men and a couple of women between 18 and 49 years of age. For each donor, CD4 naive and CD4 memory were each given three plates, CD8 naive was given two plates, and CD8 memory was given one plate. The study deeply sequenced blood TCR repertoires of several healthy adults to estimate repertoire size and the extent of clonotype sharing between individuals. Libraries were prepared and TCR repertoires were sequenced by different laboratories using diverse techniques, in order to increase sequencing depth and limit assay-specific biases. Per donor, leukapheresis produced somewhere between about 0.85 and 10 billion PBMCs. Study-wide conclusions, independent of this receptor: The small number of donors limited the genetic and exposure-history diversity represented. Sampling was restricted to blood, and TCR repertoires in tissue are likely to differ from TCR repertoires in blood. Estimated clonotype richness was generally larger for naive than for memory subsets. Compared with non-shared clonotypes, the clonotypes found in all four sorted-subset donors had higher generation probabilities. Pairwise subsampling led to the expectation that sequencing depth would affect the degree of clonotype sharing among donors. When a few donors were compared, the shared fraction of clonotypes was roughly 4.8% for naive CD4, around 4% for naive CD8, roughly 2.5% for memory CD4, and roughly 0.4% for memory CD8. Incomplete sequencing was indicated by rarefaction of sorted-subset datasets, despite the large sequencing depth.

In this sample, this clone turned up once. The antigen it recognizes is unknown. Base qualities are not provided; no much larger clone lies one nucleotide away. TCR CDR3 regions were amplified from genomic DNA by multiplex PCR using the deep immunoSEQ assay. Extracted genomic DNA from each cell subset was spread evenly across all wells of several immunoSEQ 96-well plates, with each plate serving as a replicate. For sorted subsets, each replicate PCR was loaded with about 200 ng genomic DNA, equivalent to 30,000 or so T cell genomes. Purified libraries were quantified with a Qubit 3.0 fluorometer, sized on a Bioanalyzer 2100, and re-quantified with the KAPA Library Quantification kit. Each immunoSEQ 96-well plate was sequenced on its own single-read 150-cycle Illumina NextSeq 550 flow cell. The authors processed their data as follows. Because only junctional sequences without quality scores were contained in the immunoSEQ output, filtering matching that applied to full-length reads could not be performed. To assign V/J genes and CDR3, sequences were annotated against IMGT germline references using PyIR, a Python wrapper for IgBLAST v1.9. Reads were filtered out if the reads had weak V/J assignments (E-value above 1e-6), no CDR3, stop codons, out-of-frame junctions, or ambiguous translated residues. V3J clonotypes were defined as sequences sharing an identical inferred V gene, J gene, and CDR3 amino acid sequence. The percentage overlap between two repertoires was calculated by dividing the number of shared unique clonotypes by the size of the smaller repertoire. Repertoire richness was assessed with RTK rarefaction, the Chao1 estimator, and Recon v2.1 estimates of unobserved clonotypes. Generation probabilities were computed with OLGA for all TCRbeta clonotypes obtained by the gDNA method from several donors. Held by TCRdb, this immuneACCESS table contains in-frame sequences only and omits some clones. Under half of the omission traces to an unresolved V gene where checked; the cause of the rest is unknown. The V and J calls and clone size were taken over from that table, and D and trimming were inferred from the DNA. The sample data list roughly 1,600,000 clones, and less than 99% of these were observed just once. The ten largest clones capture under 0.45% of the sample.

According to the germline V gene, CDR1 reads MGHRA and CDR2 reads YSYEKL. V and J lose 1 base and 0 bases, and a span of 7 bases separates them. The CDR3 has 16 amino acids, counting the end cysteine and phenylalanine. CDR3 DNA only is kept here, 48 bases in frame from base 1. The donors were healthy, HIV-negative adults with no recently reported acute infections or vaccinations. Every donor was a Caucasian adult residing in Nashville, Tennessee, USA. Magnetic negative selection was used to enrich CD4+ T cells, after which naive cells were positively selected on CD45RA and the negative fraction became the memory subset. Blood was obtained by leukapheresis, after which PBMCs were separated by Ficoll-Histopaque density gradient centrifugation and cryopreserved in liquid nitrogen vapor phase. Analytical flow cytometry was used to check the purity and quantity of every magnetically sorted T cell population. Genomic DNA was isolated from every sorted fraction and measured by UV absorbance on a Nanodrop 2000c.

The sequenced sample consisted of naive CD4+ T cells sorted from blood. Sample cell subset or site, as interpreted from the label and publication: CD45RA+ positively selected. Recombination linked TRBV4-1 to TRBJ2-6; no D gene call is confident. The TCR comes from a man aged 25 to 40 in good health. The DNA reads TGCGCCAGCAGCCAAGGCAGGCTCTCTGGGGCCAACGTCCTGACTTTC. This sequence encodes CASSQGRLSGANVLTF.